This TCR beta chain was recovered during a study of cytomegalovirus exposure and HLA in healthy donors. Notes on the study in general: In terms of immune exposure information, only CMV serostatus was available. Association of 16,951 TCR beta sequences with HLA alleles was found at 0.05 false discovery rate in a later analysis.

Vbeta (60) and Jbeta (13) primers were used in the PCR. Sequenced by immunoSEQ multiplex PCR; TCRdb stores in-frame clones only, minus some. The profile shows roughly 150,000 clones, roughly 84% of them singletons. Turning to this clone: What it binds is not known.

Deletions cut 2 bases from V and 2 bases from J, with 12 bases between. CDR1 is SEHNR, CDR2 FQNEAQ, per germline (reference sequence). This CDR3 is built from 15 residues. The chain employs TRBV7-9 and TRBJ1-1; D gene ambiguous. What was sequenced was PBMCs. This receptor was taken from a man aged 25 to 40 in good health and CMV-seronegative. The CDR3, as DNA: TGTGCCAGCAGCTTAAGTTCGTACAGCAACACTGAAGCTTTCTTT. Amino acid sequence: CASSLSSYSNTEAFF.